Below are 30 T cell receptor beta chains sequenced from a single sample in a study of control samples from healthy donors and cancer patients. TCRdb's table, derived via immunoSEQ multiplex PCR, lists solely in-frame clones and lacks some. Among over 50,000 clones listed, 88% were seen once. Sequencing used blood. These receptors were collected from a man in his forties or fifties in good health.

The V call is TRBV6-2 or TRBV6-3, the J call TRBJ2-7, with no clear D. V gave up 6 bases and J gave up 5 bases, with 14 bases separating them. This CDR3 region has 13 residues. Looked up from germline, CDR1 is MNHEY and CDR2 is SVGEGT. CDR3 protein: CASSPSWNHEQYF. The CDR3, as DNA: TGTGCCAGCAGCCCCTCATGGAATCACGAGCAGTACTTC.

The V and J genes are TRBV4-3 and TRBJ1-2; D is undetermined. Trimming removed 0 bases from V and 4 bases from J, with 9 bases in between. The CDR3 runs to 14 residues. Germline lookup yields CDR1 LGHNA and CDR2 YSLEER. The CDR3 DNA reads as TGCGCCAGCAGCCAAGACTTAATAGGCTATGGCTACACCTTC. This translates into CASSQDLIGYGYTF.

The V call is TRBV2, the J call TRBJ1-2, with D possibly being TRBD1 (5 bases). The CDR3 spans 13 residues. The germline V and J ends were trimmed by 5 bases and 3 bases, with 10 bases remaining between them. The germline CDR1 and CDR2 sequences are SNHLY and FYNNEI. The CDR3 protein is CASSRGVDYGYTF. The CDR3 coding sequence is TGTGCCAGCAGTCGGGGCGTCGACTATGGCTACACCTTC.

This CDR3 is CASSFLSGTDTQYF. The CDR3, as DNA: TGTGCCAGCAGCTTCCTCAGCGGCACAGATACGCAGTATTTT. The rearrangement links TRBV7-8 to TRBJ2-3, with D hard to call. CDR3 length: 14 residues. V lost 3 bases, J lost 1 base, and 8 bases lay in between. Germline CDR1 and CDR2: SGHVS and FQNEAQ.

The rearrangement links TRBV5-4 to TRBJ1-1, with 8 bases that match TRBD1. The V gene end was trimmed by 2 bases and the J gene end by 3 bases; junction bases not matched to a gene: 3. The CDR3 contains 14 residues. The germline V gene has CDR1 SGHNT and CDR2 YYREEE (reference sequence). CDR3 in DNA: TGTGCCAGCAGCTTACAGGGGGGTGACACTGAAGCTTTCTTT. Its protein is CASSLQGGDTEAFF.

In its sample, this clone was seen a few times. The chain employs TRBV6-5 and TRBJ1-1, with 8 bases lining up with TRBD1. The germline CDR1 and CDR2 sequences are MNHEY and SVGAGI. V gave up 10 bases and J gave up 4 bases; unmatched junction bases: 8. The CDR3 has 13 amino acids. The CDR3 here is CAIWTGQGTEAFF. The DNA of the CDR3 is TGTGCCATTTGGACAGGGCAAGGCACTGAAGCTTTCTTT.

This clone was observed a few times. The chain uses TRBV28 and TRBJ2-1; D might be TRBD2 (6 bases). Trimming cost V 4 bases and J 8 bases, with 27 bases left between them. The CDR3 consists of 18 residues. Germline V lookup: CDR1 MDHEN, CDR2 SYDVKM. The CDR3 nucleotides are TGTGCCAGCAGTTCCGGGACTGGAGCCGTACTTCTTTCTGATGAGCAGTTCTTC. This translates into CASSSGTGAVLLSDEQFF.

The chain links TRBV9 to TRBJ2-2; TRBD1 matches at 9 bases. V lost 3 bases to trimming and J lost 4 bases; unmatched junction nucleotides: 1. The CDR3 spans 14 residues. Per the germline V gene, CDR1 is SGDLS and CDR2 is YYNGEE. The CDR3 DNA sequence: TGTGCCAGCAGCGCGACAGGGGGCACCGGGGAGCTGTTTTTT. Translating gives CASSATGGTGELFF.

The chain couples TRBV27 to TRBJ2-1, with D perhaps matching TRBD1 (6 bases). With 5 bases removed from V and 4 bases from J, the gap between germline ends came to 9 bases. CDR3 length equals 13 residues. Germline CDR1 reads MNHEY; CDR2 reads SMNVEV (reference sequence). The CDR3 DNA sequence: TGTGCCAGCAGTCCCGGGACATACAATGAGCAGTTCTTC. Amino acids: CASSPGTYNEQFF.

The gene calls are TRBV18 and TRBJ2-3; D is undetermined. This CDR3 has 15 amino acids. From germline, CDR1 is KGHSH and CDR2 LQKENI. The V and J ends lost 2 bases and 4 bases respectively, with 13 bases between them. CDR3 sequence (DNA): TGTGCCAGCTCACCAAGGAACACACAGTCAGATACGCAGTATTTT. It is translated as CASSPRNTQSDTQYF.

V is TRBV19 and J is TRBJ2-1; 12 nucleotides match TRBD2. Germline values: CDR1 LNHDA, CDR2 SQIVND (reference sequence). This CDR3 region has 13 residues. J gave up 8 bases and V 6 bases, and 2 bases lay outside the gene matches. The CDR3 bases are TGTGCCAGTAGGACTAGCGGGAGTGATGAGCAGTTCTTC. This gives the protein CASRTSGSDEQFF.

This clone was seen a handful of times. The CDR3 here is CASSLIAGGPGTDTQYF. CDR3 nucleotides: TGTGCCAGCAGCCTCATAGCGGGAGGGCCTGGCACAGATACGCAGTATTTT. The V and J genes are TRBV28 and TRBJ2-3, with TRBD2 matching 11 bases. The V gene's germline CDR1 is MDHEN and CDR2 SYDVKM. The CDR3 length is 17 residues. The trim removed 6 bases at V and 1 base at J, leaving 9 bases unmatched.

V gene TRBV6-5 combines with J gene TRBJ1-1, with D tentatively TRBD1 (6 bases). Germline lookup yields CDR1 MNHEY and CDR2 SVGAGI. This CDR3 is 13 amino acids long. The ends were cut back, 0 bases at V and 4 bases at J, with 6 bases in the middle. Here the CDR3 reads CASSYSGGTEAFF. The CDR3 DNA reads as TGTGCCAGCAGTTACTCAGGGGGCACTGAAGCTTTCTTT.

The chain has TRBV4-2 and TRBJ2-2; 9 nucleotides line up with TRBD1. CDR3 length equals 15 residues. The V gene's germline CDR1 is LGHNA and CDR2 YNFKEQ. V lost 3 bases to trimming and J lost 7 bases; unmatched junction nucleotides: 6. CDR3 residues: CASSQTGQGHGELFF. CDR3 bases: TGTGCCAGCAGCCAGACGGGACAGGGCCACGGGGAGCTGTTTTTT.

The rearrangement links TRBV19 to TRBJ1-4; TRBD1 matches at 7 bases. The germline V gene has CDR1 LNHDA and CDR2 SQIVND (reference sequence). V lost 8 bases, J lost 5 bases, and 5 bases stayed unmatched. The CDR3 covers 13 residues. The CDR3 loop reads CASQDRANEKLFF. CDR3 in DNA: TGTGCCAGTCAAGACAGGGCCAATGAAAAACTGTTTTTT.

The chain combines TRBV10-3 with TRBJ2-1; D may match TRBD1 or TRBD2 (5 bases each). Trimming cost V 6 bases and J 10 bases, with 25 bases left between them. This CDR3 has 16 amino acids. Germline lookup yields CDR1 ENHRY and CDR2 SYGVKD. The CDR3: CAIRANAGRGQFEQFF. In DNA, the CDR3 is TGTGCCATCAGGGCGAATGCAGGGCGCGGGCAGTTCGAGCAGTTCTTC.

V usage is TRBV7-8 and J usage is TRBJ2-1, with D hard to call. Germline V lookup: CDR1 SGHVS, CDR2 FQNEAQ. The length of the CDR3 is 13 residues. The V and J ends lost 5 bases and 5 bases respectively, with 10 bases between them. The CDR3 sequence is CASSLEEHNEQFF. The CDR3 nucleotides read TGTGCCAGCAGCCTTGAGGAGCACAATGAGCAGTTCTTC. The full variable domain, rest sourced from reference TRBV7-8 and TRBJ2-1, is GAGVSQSPRYKVAKRGQDVALRCDPISGHVSLFWYQQALGQGPEFLTYFQNEAQLDKSGLPSDRFFAERPEGSVSTLKIQRTQQEDSAVYLCASSLEEHNEQFFGPGTRLTVL.

The chain couples TRBV28 to TRBJ2-1, with 9 bases matching TRBD2. With V trimmed by 7 bases and J by 7 bases, 11 bases remained unmatched. Germline V lookup: CDR1 MDHEN, CDR2 SYDVKM. The CDR3 is made up of 15 amino acids. CDR3 DNA sequence: TGTGCCAGCACCCAAATAGCGGGAGCAAAGAATGAGCAGTTCTTC. It is translated as CASTQIAGAKNEQFF.

The chain employs TRBV11-2 and TRBJ1-4; 7 bases map to TRBD1. The CDR3 sequence is 16 residues long. From germline, CDR1 is SGHAT and CDR2 FQNNGV. J lost 6 bases, V lost 5 bases, and 12 bases had no gene match. The CDR3 loop is CASSPNRGFKYEKLFF. The CDR3 DNA sequence: TGTGCCAGCAGCCCGAACAGGGGCTTTAAATATGAAAAACTGTTTTTT.

The V call is TRBV3-1 (or the pseudogene TRBV3-2), the J call TRBJ2-1; D remains unclear. This CDR3 region has 18 residues. V was trimmed by 1 base and J by 0 bases, leaving 16 bases between them. From germline, CDR1 is LGHDT and CDR2 YNNKEL (reference sequence). CDR3 in amino acids: CASSQGYSTISSYNEQFF. The CDR3, as DNA: TGTGCCAGCAGCCAAGGATATTCCACGATTAGCTCCTACAATGAGCAGTTCTTC.

Notes on this clone: It is unclear where the CDR3 begins or ends on the DNA, so no DNA is shown, and the CDR3 is as TCRdb lists it. This sequence joins TRBV12-5 and TRBJ1-1. The CDR3 length equals 11 residues, ends included. Looked up from germline, CDR1 is LGHNT and CDR2 is FRNRAP. CDR3 in amino acids: CASGWGKGSFF.

DNA for the CDR3: TGTGCCAGCACCCGGGGATCCTACAATGAGCAGTTCTTC. Translation: CASTRGSYNEQFF. The rearrangement uses TRBV12-3 or TRBV12-4 and TRBJ2-1; tentatively, D is TRBD2 (5 bases). Trimming took 7 bases from V and 1 from J, leaving 8 bases between them. CDR3 length equals 13 residues.

The rearrangement uses TRBV5-1 and TRBJ1-4; TRBD1 might be the D (5 bases). The CDR3 runs 14 residues. V lost 0 bases to trimming and J lost 7 bases, with 10 bases between them. Germline CDR1 reads SGHRS; CDR2 reads YFSETQ. The DNA of the CDR3 is TGCGCCAGCAGCTTGGTAGCAGGGACTGAAAAACTGTTTTTT. Its translation: CASSLVAGTEKLFF.

The chain employs TRBV18 and TRBJ2-7; D is unresolved. CDR3 length: 11 residues. CDR1 is KGHSH and CDR2 is LQKENI in the germline V gene. V lost 1 base, J lost 7 bases, and 5 bases lay in between. For the CDR3, the DNA is TGTGCCAGCTCACCACGGGTTGAGCAGTACTTC. This gives the protein CASSPRVEQYF.

The V and J genes are TRBV5-1 and TRBJ2-2, with 13 bases fitting TRBD2. The germline V gene encodes CDR1 SGHRS and CDR2 YFSETQ. The V gene end was trimmed by 0 bases and the J gene end by 3 bases; junction bases not matched to a gene: 14. This CDR3 is 21 amino acids long. In DNA form, the CDR3 reads TGCGCCAGCAGCTTGGATACGTTGGGACTAGCGGGAACCAAACACACCGGGGAGCTGTTTTTT. This codes for CASSLDTLGLAGTKHTGELFF.

CDR3: CASSLTVGLAYNEQFF. DNA for the CDR3: TGTGCCAGCAGCCTAACCGTAGGCTTGGCGTACAATGAGCAGTTCTTC. The V and J genes are TRBV3-1 (or the pseudogene TRBV3-2) and TRBJ2-1; no clear D. CDR3 length: 16 amino acids. Germline assignment: CDR1 LGHDT and CDR2 YNNKEL (reference sequence). V lost 4 bases, J lost 4 bases, and 17 bases lay in between.

The chain is built from TRBV28 and TRBJ2-1, with a weak D call TRBD1 (6 bases). This CDR3 has 17 residues. Deletions cut 3 bases from V and 0 bases from J, with 15 bases between. Germline CDR1 and CDR2: MDHEN and SYDVKM. CDR3 nucleotide sequence: TGTGCCAGCAGTTTCAAGGGGGACCTTAGCTCCTACAATGAGCAGTTCTTC. Translation: CASSFKGDLSSYNEQFF.

The chain has TRBV27 and TRBJ2-1; 15 bases fit TRBD2. Per the germline V gene, CDR1 is MNHEY and CDR2 is SMNVEV (reference sequence). This CDR3 is 15 amino acids long. V lost 2 bases to trimming and J lost 8 bases; unmatched junction nucleotides: 1. As DNA, the CDR3 is TGTGCCAGCAGTTTAGGACTAGCGGGAGGGGATGAGCAGTTCTTC. This translates into CASSLGLAGGDEQFF.

The chain links TRBV6-5 to TRBJ1-2; a possible D gene is TRBD1 (5 bases). The CDR3 is 14 residues long. Trimming removed 8 bases at V and 1 base at J, with 14 bases between. Germline values: CDR1 MNHEY, CDR2 SVGAGI. The CDR3 DNA reads TGTGCCAGCCGGCAGGGAAGGATTAACTATGGCTACACCTTC. Its translation is CASRQGRINYGYTF.

Concerning this clone itself: Compared with germline, one end of the junction differs, possibly owing to a read error. The chain carries TRBV7-9 and TRBJ2-5, with 10 bases aligning to TRBD2. Looked up from germline, CDR1 is SEHNR and CDR2 is FQNEAQ (reference sequence). CDR3 length equals 13 residues. CDR3 DNA sequence: TGTGCCAGCAGCTTAGTAGGGACTAGCGAAGCGAACTTC. It encodes CASSLVGTSEANF.